This T cell receptor (beta chain) was identified during a study of PD-1 blockade in classical Hodgkin lymphoma. Some clones are missing from TCRdb's copy, which holds only in-frame ones; the method was immunoSEQ multiplex PCR. The repertoire holds more than 90,000 clones, with roughly 78% as singletons. The time point is: cycle 4 day 1 (C4D1), after about 6 weeks of nivolumab. There was relapse after autologous stem cell transplantation in every patient, and there was variation in brentuximab vedotin exposure. The CDR3 extends over 13 amino acids. Trimming cost V 2 bases and J 7 bases; bases outside gene matches: 4. From germline, CDR1 is MNHEY and CDR2 SMNVEV (reference sequence).

This clonotype was obtained from a human donor with classical Hodgkin lymphoma. The chain carries TRBV27 and TRBJ1-2, with 7 bases matching TRBD1. This specimen was peripheral blood mononuclear cells (PBMCs), taken before the fourth cycle of nivolumab. The CDR3 protein is CASSLDRERGYTF. The CDR3 coding sequence is TGTGCCAGCAGTTTAGACAGGGAGCGTGGCTACACCTTC.